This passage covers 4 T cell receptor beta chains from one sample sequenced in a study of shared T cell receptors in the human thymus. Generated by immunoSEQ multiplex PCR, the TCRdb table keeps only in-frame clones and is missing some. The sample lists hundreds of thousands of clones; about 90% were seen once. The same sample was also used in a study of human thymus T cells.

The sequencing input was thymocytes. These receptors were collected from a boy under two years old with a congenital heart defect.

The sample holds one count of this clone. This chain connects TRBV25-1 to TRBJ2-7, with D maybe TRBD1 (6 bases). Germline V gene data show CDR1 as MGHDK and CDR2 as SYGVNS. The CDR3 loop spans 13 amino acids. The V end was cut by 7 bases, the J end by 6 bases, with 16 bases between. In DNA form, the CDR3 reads TGTGCCAGCAACTGGGATACAGGGCGCGAGCAGTACTTC. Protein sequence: CASNWDTGREQYF.

The CDR3 nucleotides read TGTGCCAGCAGCCAAGGAGTCACTGAAGCTTTCTTT. Translated: CASSQGVTEAFF. The chain combines TRBV14 with TRBJ1-1, with D hard to call. Germline lookup yields CDR1 SGHDN and CDR2 FVKESK. This CDR3 is built from 12 residues. Trimming removed 1 base at V and 4 bases at J, with 4 bases between.

The chain's CDR3 is CASSITGTLGNGYTF. The CDR3 DNA sequence: TGTGCCAGCAGCATTACCGGGACACTAGGAAATGGCTACACCTTC. This chain joins TRBV9 and TRBJ1-2, with D perhaps matching TRBD1 (6 bases). The germline gives CDR1 SGDLS, CDR2 YYNGEE. Trimming stripped 4 bases from V and 6 bases from J, with 19 bases between. The length of the CDR3 is 15 residues. Filled out from reference TRBV9 and TRBJ1-2, the complete variable domain reads DSGVTQTPKHLITATGQRVTLRCSPRSGDLSVYWYQQSLDQGLQFLIQYYNGEERAKGNILERFSAQQFPDLHSELNLSSLELGDSALYFCASSITGTLGNGYTFGSGTRLTVV.

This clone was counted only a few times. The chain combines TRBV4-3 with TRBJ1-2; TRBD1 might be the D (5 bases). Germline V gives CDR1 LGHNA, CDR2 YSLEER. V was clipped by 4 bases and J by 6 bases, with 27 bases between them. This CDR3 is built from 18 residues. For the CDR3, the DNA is TGCGCCAGCAGCCCAGCGGTCGGGGGGGTTTGCCCGCTGGATGGCTACACCTTC. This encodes CASSPAVGGVCPLDGYTF.